This T cell receptor beta chain was sequenced during a study of cytomegalovirus exposure and HLA in healthy donors (dated by TCRdb to the late 2010s). Regarding the complete study: According to an earlier analysis of around 600 of the donors, about 170 million T cells yielded some 110 million unique TCR beta sequences and 276 Gb of sequence data. Five DR-DQ haplotypes were treated as single units for association and clustering because of strong linkage in the cohort. The number of typed donors differed by locus: roughly 620-630 for A, B, C, DRB1 and DQB1; some 500 for DQA1; 606 for DPA1; and about 450 for DPB1. The study was designed to test whether signatures of past pathogen exposure could be identified by cataloging public T cell receptors. Of the roughly 390 genotyped donors, 75% to 85% were placed in the genetic ancestry cluster associated with self-reported Caucasian donors. Rather than using new phenotypic data, the later analysis identified candidate immune exposures from TCR beta sequences and from how often those sequences occurred across donors. The T cell repertoires of 666 subjects were profiled by immunosequencing and related to cytomegalovirus serostatus. Among about 390 genotyped donors of the cohort, an average of around 240,000 unique TCR beta nucleotide sequences were sequenced per donor, 15% to 20% of them non-productive. Genome-wide SNP genotypes for about 55% of the roughly 670 donors were used in a later genetic analysis, which treated that subset as a discovery cohort. All discovery cohort repertoires had been generated using a single sequencing platform. To decide whether each TCR beta V gene segment behaved as functional or pseudogenic, an earlier analysis of approximately 620 of the donors relied on high-throughput TCR beta sequencing. A later analysis re-examined previously published TCR beta repertoires from just over 650 donors and added high-resolution HLA genotyping to investigate patterns of TCR occurrence. Approximately 330 gigabases of sequencing data and around 88 million unique TCR sequences made up an early release that covered around 640 HLA-typed donors. HLA typing included class I and class II loci at four-digit resolution. A separate validation cohort of approximately 130 different subjects was used in addition to the roughly 700-subject first cohort. To predict cytomegalovirus infection status, the study brought together high-throughput TCR immunosequencing, statistical association of individual TCRs with disease status, and machine learning. Donor age, sex, ethnicity and CMV serostatus were collected together with the repertoire data. Overall study results and their limits: A later analysis found that most CMV-associated TCR beta chains appeared HLA-restricted, with HLA associations seemingly driven largely by CMV exposure. A further reported finding was that TCR beta sequences accurately predicted the HLA-A and HLA-B alleles for most subjects in the first cohort. In this cohort, only TCR beta chains were sequenced, and detectable features were limited by the absence of alpha or paired-chain data. When HLA alleles, especially DR and DQ, strongly co-occurred, attributing TCR associations to individual alleles was difficult. An earlier analysis of around 540 of the donors showed that most TCR beta V segments appeared in productive rearrangements either about 87% or about 30% of the time, which broadly matched IMGT annotations. Most TCR sequences were observed very rarely across donors, whereas some public TCRs were present in many individuals. A later analysis associated about 17,000 TCR beta sequences with specific HLA alleles at a false discovery rate of 0.05. In a later genetic analysis, fewer N-insertions in productive TCRs were reported among donors in an Asian-associated ancestry cluster than the approximately 630-donor mean. In vitro tests confirmed that a few of the cytomegalovirus-associated TCR beta chains recognize cytomegalovirus antigens. According to a later analysis, parvovirus B19, influenza, CMV and Epstein-Barr virus appeared linked to several top co-occurrence clusters. An association between a missense DCLRE1C variant and V-gene and J-gene trimming of TCR beta chains was found in a later genetic analysis and replicated in an independent cohort. Compared with equally common non-associated chains, HLA-associated TCR beta chains in a later analysis were more clonally expanded and had lower generation probabilities. A total of roughly 160 TCR beta chains were listed by the study as associated with cytomegalovirus. The classifier was reported to diagnose cytomegalovirus status with high specificity and sensitivity in both the original cohort and the validation cohort. The authors suggested that the approach could potentially be generalized to other disease states and immunological phenotypes. The earlier analysis of around 600 of the donors excluded some 16 rarely observed V segments, including chromosome 9 orphons, because counts were too low. HLA typing was unavailable for some donors at each locus, so association tests used only the typed subset. Sequencing depth was assumed to be roughly uniform across donors in the presence/absence analyses, though that assumption may not hold. A group of highly shared sequence variants was considered likely to be a technical artifact of the sequencing pipeline. Correlated functional status among segregating V segments might be attributable to linkage disequilibrium, but an unknown experimental factor could not be ruled out. According to a later analysis, TCR association rates differed among HLA loci, with DRB1 alleles showing the most associated TCRs and HLA-C alleles showing the fewest. CMV serostatus was the only immune exposure information available for the cohort.

Libraries were made using the immunoSEQ multiplex PCR assay. A mixture of 60 forward primers for TCR Vbeta segments and 13 reverse primers for TCR Jbeta segments was used in the multiplex PCR. Amplification of the CDR3 region of rearranged TCR beta genes was performed with a multiplex PCR assay on genomic DNA. The Illumina HiSeq System was used to sequence the amplified TCR beta libraries as 87-base-pair reads. Turning to the authors' computational methods: Across the 670 or so repertoires, a later analysis counted some 80 million unique TCR beta chains, 9.5 million to 13 million of which were shared by at least two donors. Raw reads were error-corrected and collapsed into unique sequences by a nearest-neighbor algorithm in which closely related sequences were merged to remove PCR and sequencing errors. To assign V, D and J gene segments, CDR3 sequences were aligned to IMGT reference sequences. For a sequence to be retained, at least a six-nucleotide match to both a V gene segment and a J gene segment was required. Rearrangements were classified as productive when the CDR3 lacked stop codons and remained in frame with V and J, and all other rearrangements were classified as non-productive. CDR3 was defined by IMGT convention, running from the second conserved V-encoded cysteine to the conserved J-encoded phenylalanine. The earlier analysis of approximately 500 of the donors excluded sequences that lacked an unambiguous match to a single V gene segment. An earlier analysis of about 590 of the donors classified V segments as functional when productive rearrangements were above 56.7% and as segregating when the standard deviation between donors was above 5%. A statistical classification framework was built for diagnosing cytomegalovirus status from the catalog of TCR beta chain sequences. A later analysis assigned V and J genes by comparing TCR nucleotide sequences with IMGT/GENE-DB human TR gene sequences. The TCRdist pipeline was used in a later analysis to assign CDR3 sequences and most-parsimonious VDJ recombination scenarios. In a later analysis, every TCR beta chain was defined by the combination of its CDR3 amino acid sequence and its V-gene family, and reads without a unique V-gene family were dropped. In a later analysis, fewer than 650 highly shared, low-generation-probability nucleotide sequences were removed to address suspected cross-contamination and a sequencing artifact. In a later analysis, a clonal expansion index was calculated for each public chain from normalized within-repertoire ranks of inferred template counts. In a later analysis, generation probabilities were computed using a VDJ recombination model fitted to out-of-frame rearrangements, and the results were checked against IGoR. In a later analysis, hypergeometric tests were used to score TCR-TCR, TCR-HLA and TCR-CMV co-occurrence, with a repertoire-size bias correction applied to TCR pairs. False discovery rates were estimated in a later analysis by permuting HLA or CMV assignments 20 times. In a later analysis, co-occurring TCRs were grouped using DBSCAN, and TCRdist sequence similarity was added for clustering within HLA-allele-positive subsets. Repertoires with fewer than 30,000 or more than 120,000 public chains, plus five repertoires with anomalous nucleotide sharing, were excluded from co-occurrence clustering. Imported from immuneACCESS, the table was reduced by TCRdb to in-frame sequences with V and J called. These copies leave out some clones; in studies compared against another copy, an unresolved V gene accounts for under half, and the cause of the remainder is not known. The V and J calls and the clone size are those of that table, but D and trimming were determined from the DNA. The sample profile shows 130,000 to 150,000 clones; around 72% of them were found once. The ten largest clones take up approximately 2.1% of the sample.

Regarding this clone: The specificity of this receptor is unknown. Per-nucleotide qualities are absent, and no much larger clonotype sits a single base away.

The cohort comprised 666 healthy bone marrow donors. At the time of sampling, every cohort member was nominally healthy, though immune exposures that went unrecorded were likely present. The donor tested CMV seronegative, placing the donor among the 352 seronegative members of the cohort. A peripheral blood sample was collected from each donor, and TCR beta sequencing was performed on peripheral blood mononuclear cells. Genomic DNA extraction from the blood cell samples was performed with the Qiagen DNeasy Blood Extraction Kit. This TCR was sampled from a middle-aged man in good health and CMV-seronegative. Specimen: PBMCs.

The nucleotide sequence is TGTGCCAGCAGCACCTACGGGTACGAGCAGTACTTC. Its product reads: CASSTYGYEQYF. Here the chain combines TRBV7-2 and TRBJ2-7, with the D gene not clear enough to name. Measured from the cysteine to the phenylalanine, the CDR3 is 12 residues long. Of the read, only the CDR3 DNA is kept; its 36 bases are in frame from base 1. Reading the germline V gene gives CDR1 SGHTA and CDR2 FQGNSA. The V end loses 5 bases and the J end loses 4 bases, and a stretch of 9 bases separates them.